These T cell receptor beta chains were read from a single sample in a study of blood T cells in healthy people across ages. TCRdb independently ran MiXCR on the 5' RACE reads; one entry per CDR3 protein. The repertoire holds approximately 730,000 distinct CDR3 sequences, with roughly 50% as singletons. The material sequenced was blood. These receptor sequences come from a man of 80 years or more in good health. The CDR3 runs from the conserved cysteine through the conserved F or W. Each record gives: D gene, V gene, J gene, clone size, CDR3 protein, CDR3 DNA. A D gene is named only where the DNA matches it firmly. Size is stated for part of the rows, as once, few or many counts, or as a class when the clone is expanded.

d_gene: TRBD2
v_gene: TRBV6-5
j_gene: TRBJ2-1
abundance: few
CDR3aa: CASNLAGGPLGEQFF
CDR3nt: TGTGCCAGCAATCTAGCGGGAGGTCCCCTCGGTGAGCAGTTCTTC

d_gene: TRBD2
v_gene: TRBV6-4
j_gene: TRBJ2-1
abundance: NA
CDR3aa: CASSVSLREGSYEQFF
CDR3nt: TGTGCCAGCAGTGTATCCTTGCGGGAGGGTAGCTATGAGCAGTTCTTC

d_gene: TRBD1
v_gene: TRBV11-3
j_gene: TRBJ2-7
abundance: once
CDR3aa: CASSQGQEKLYEQYF
CDR3nt: TGTGCCAGCAGCCAAGGACAGGAAAAGCTCTACGAGCAGTACTTC

d_gene: TRBD1
v_gene: TRBV6-1
j_gene: TRBJ1-5
abundance: NA
CDR3aa: CASSGQGGYSNQPQHF
CDR3nt: TGTGCCAGCTCCGGACAGGGCGGTTATAGCAATCAGCCCCAGCATTTT

d_gene: NA
v_gene: TRBV27
j_gene: TRBJ1-5
abundance: NA
CDR3aa: CASSLSQEGYQPQHF
CDR3nt: TGTGCCAGCAGTTTATCCCAGGAGGGGTATCAGCCCCAGCATTTT

d_gene: NA
v_gene: TRBV28
j_gene: TRBJ2-5
abundance: few
CDR3aa: CASSLQGRSQETQYF
CDR3nt: TGTGCCAGCAGCCTACAGGGCCGCTCCCAAGAGACCCAGTACTTC

d_gene: NA
v_gene: TRBV5-1
j_gene: TRBJ1-2
abundance: NA
CDR3aa: CASSDRPVNYGYTF
CDR3nt: TGCGCCAGCAGCGACAGGCCAGTAAACTATGGCTACACCTTC

d_gene: NA
v_gene: TRBV6-5
j_gene: TRBJ2-5
abundance: few
CDR3aa: CASSYPGPGETQYF
CDR3nt: TGTGCCAGCAGTTATCCGGGTCCTGGGGAGACCCAGTACTTC

d_gene: NA
v_gene: TRBV7-3
j_gene: TRBJ2-7
abundance: NA
CDR3aa: CASSSGADYEQYF
CDR3nt: TGTGCCAGCAGCTCCGGGGCCGACTACGAGCAGTACTTC

d_gene: NA
v_gene: TRBV6-2/TRBV6-3
j_gene: TRBJ1-2
abundance: few
CDR3aa: CASSYAGSGYGYTF
CDR3nt: TGTGCCAGCAGTTATGCCGGCTCGGGCTATGGCTACACCTTC

d_gene: NA
v_gene: TRBV4-2
j_gene: TRBJ2-1
abundance: NA
CDR3aa: CASSQDTTGEGNEQFF
CDR3nt: TGTGCCAGCAGCCAAGATACGACGGGAGAGGGGAATGAGCAGTTCTTC

d_gene: TRBD2
v_gene: TRBV3-1
j_gene: TRBJ2-1
abundance: NA
CDR3aa: CASSPRTSGRPNEQFF
CDR3nt: TGTGCCAGCAGCCCCCGGACTAGCGGGAGGCCCAATGAGCAGTTCTTC

d_gene: NA
v_gene: TRBV25-1
j_gene: TRBJ2-1
abundance: NA
CDR3aa: CASIGDEQFF
CDR3nt: TGTGCCAGCATAGGAGATGAGCAGTTCTTC

d_gene: NA
v_gene: TRBV3-1
j_gene: TRBJ2-3
abundance: NA
CDR3aa: CASSQRGTSTDTQYF
CDR3nt: TGTGCCAGCAGCCAACGGGGAACTAGCACAGATACGCAGTATTTT

d_gene: TRBD2
v_gene: TRBV20-1
j_gene: TRBJ2-1
abundance: NA
CDR3aa: CSAGENQAGVGEQFF
CDR3nt: TGCAGTGCTGGGGAGAACCAAGCGGGAGTAGGGGAGCAGTTCTTC

d_gene: NA
v_gene: TRBV7-8
j_gene: TRBJ1-2
abundance: NA
CDR3aa: CASSLRTGYGYTF
CDR3nt: TGTGCCAGCAGCTTACGGACGGGCTATGGCTACACCTTC

d_gene: NA
v_gene: TRBV29-1
j_gene: TRBJ1-1
abundance: NA
CDR3aa: CSASGPWTEAFF
CDR3nt: TGCAGCGCCTCGGGGCCGTGGACTGAAGCTTTCTTT

d_gene: TRBD2
v_gene: TRBV5-1
j_gene: TRBJ2-1
abundance: NA
CDR3aa: CASSLGRSGFYEQFF
CDR3nt: TGCGCCAGCAGCTTGGGACGTAGCGGGTTTTATGAGCAGTTCTTC

d_gene: NA
v_gene: TRBV12-3/TRBV12-4
j_gene: TRBJ2-3
abundance: NA
CDR3aa: CASSPLGRVGRYAYF
CDR3nt: TGTGCCAGCAGTCCCCTAGGAAGGGTAGGCAGATACGCGTATTTT

d_gene: TRBD2
v_gene: TRBV6-5
j_gene: TRBJ2-7
abundance: NA
CDR3aa: CASSYLTSGRIHEQYF
CDR3nt: TGTGCCAGCAGTTACTTAACTAGCGGGAGAATCCACGAGCAGTACTTC

d_gene: NA
v_gene: TRBV6-5
j_gene: TRBJ2-1
abundance: NA
CDR3aa: CASSYSILSSYNEQFF
CDR3nt: TGTGCCAGCAGTTACTCGATACTGAGCTCCTACAATGAGCAGTTCTTC

d_gene: TRBD1
v_gene: TRBV6-1
j_gene: TRBJ1-2
abundance: once
CDR3aa: CASSEGTGVVYGYTF
CDR3nt: TGTGCCAGCAGTGAAGGGACAGGGGTAGTCTATGGCTACACCTTC